The rows below give T cell receptor beta chains drawn from one sample of a study of T-cell reconstitution after alpha-beta-depleted transplantation in children. Via MiXCR, TCRdb re-called the PCR reads, giving one row per CDR3 protein. This sample has 400,000 to 450,000 distinct CDR3 sequences, with 43% found just once. The sequencing here drew on PBMCs, taken before TCRalphabeta/CD19-depleted stem cell transplant. The receptors were sampled from a girl aged 2 to 9 with aplastic anemia, due to receive a stem cell transplant. Both conserved end residues are part of each CDR3. D genes are given only for firm matches. Part of the rows lack a size; the others show once, few, many or a class for expanded clones.

>TRBD1|TRBV4-2|TRBJ2-1|many
TGTGCCAGCGGAATGGACAGGGAGTACAATGAGCAGTTCTTC
CASGMDREYNEQFF
>NA|TRBV12-3/TRBV12-4|TRBJ2-7|NA
TGTGCCAGCAGTTTACGGTCCAGGTCCGAGCAGTACTTC
CASSLRSRSEQYF
>TRBD1|TRBV5-1|TRBJ1-1|many
TGCGCCAGCAGCTTGGGAGGGGACAGGGCGAACACTGAAGCTTTCTTT
CASSLGGDRANTEAFF
>TRBD1|TRBV20-1|TRBJ2-7|few
TGCAGTGCTAGAGATCAACGGACAGGGGGCTACGAGCAGTACTTC
CSARDQRTGGYEQYF
>NA|TRBV7-6|TRBJ2-1|NA
TGTGCCAGCAGCTTAAGGGGCGGGCAAACCCCGCCTAATGAGCAGTTCTTC
CASSLRGGQTPPNEQFF
>TRBD1|TRBV5-1|TRBJ2-1|NA
TGCGCCAGCAGCTTGGGACAGGGGGCATATGAGCAGTTCTTC
CASSLGQGAYEQFF
>NA|TRBV12-3/TRBV12-4|TRBJ1-1|many
TGTGCCAGCAGCCAGAGGGGGAACGCTTTCTTT
CASSQRGNAFF
>TRBD1|TRBV6-1|TRBJ2-5|NA
TGTGCCAGCAGGCCCGGGACAGGGAGCCAAGAGACCCAGTACTTC
CASRPGTGSQETQYF
>NA|TRBV7-8|TRBJ2-5|few
TGTGCCAGCAGCTTTCAATTAGAAGAGACCCAGTACTTC
CASSFQLEETQYF
>TRBD1|TRBV5-1|TRBJ1-2|few
TGCGCCAGCAGCTTAACAGGACAGGGGAATTTTAACTATGGCTACACCTTC
CASSLTGQGNFNYGYTF
>TRBD2|TRBV5-1|TRBJ2-1|many
TGCGCCAGCGCACAAGGGACTAGCGGGAGAATTGGCTACAATGAGCAGTTCTTC
CASAQGTSGRIGYNEQFF
>TRBD1|TRBV20-1|TRBJ2-1|NA
TGCAGTGCTCCTAACCATCCTAGGACAGGGGGGCATGAGCAGTTCTTC
CSAPNHPRTGGHEQFF
>NA|TRBV20-1|TRBJ2-5|many
TGCAGTGCACGCATTGGGGGGCCCCAAGAGACCCAGTACTTC
CSARIGGPQETQYF
>TRBD1|TRBV7-3|TRBJ2-7|many
TGTGCCAGCAGTTTTGCGACAGGGGGCGAGCAGTACTTC
CASSFATGGEQYF
>NA|TRBV28|TRBJ2-7|NA
TGTGCCAGCAGTGTATTCTACGAGCAGTACTTC
CASSVFYEQYF
>NA|TRBV7-2|TRBJ2-2|once
TGTGCCAGCAGCAGTACAGTAGACAGTAACACCGGGGAGCTGTTTTTT
CASSSTVDSNTGELFF
>NA|TRBV20-1|TRBJ2-3|NA
TGCAGTGCTAGAGATGCTACCCGGGGGAGGAGGGCAGATACGCAGTATTTT
CSARDATRGRRADTQYF
>TRBD2|TRBV20-1|TRBJ2-3|few
TGCAGTGCTAGAGCGGTCGGGGGCCGGGGGGGGAAAACAGATACGCAGTATTTT
CSARAVGGRGGKTDTQYF
>TRBD2|TRBV12-3/TRBV12-4|TRBJ2-7|NA
TGTGCCAGCAGTTTTTCGCGGGAGGCATACGAGCAGTACTTC
CASSFSREAYEQYF
>TRBD2|TRBV11-2|TRBJ2-1|NA
TGTGCCAGCAGCTTAGGGTGGTACGTGACTAGCGGTGTTAATGAGCAGTTCTTC
CASSLGWYVTSGVNEQFF